The sequence of this T cell receptor beta chain was determined in a study of blood T cell repertoires in COVID-19. Study in general: PBMCs, B-cell-depleted T cells, or T cells provided the cDNA or gDNA that made up the material.

The method was immunoSEQ multiplex PCR; TCRdb's version includes in-frame clones alone and lacks a portion of them. The sample carries about 280,000 clones, 89% recorded once. In its sample, this clone was seen once. Recruitment covered about 25 US areas and drew participants whose ages spanned roughly 18 to 100 years. Recovery meant two consecutive negative NP/OP PCR tests, professional clearance, or resolved symptoms. The source is a woman in her fifties or sixties who had recovered from COVID-19. Sequencing was performed on PBMCs or T cells enriched from blood (not recorded which).

The DNA of the CDR3 is TGCGCCAGCAGTCAACGGCAAGCCGAGGTCTACGAGCAGTACTTC. Translation gives CASSQRQAEVYEQYF. V and J are TRBV23-1 and TRBJ2-7; no firm D call. TRBV23-1 falls under the ORF class, with uncertain function. This CDR3 has 15 amino acids. Trimming removed 2 bases from V and 3 bases from J, with 14 bases in between.